Below, one T cell receptor (beta chain) is given with its context. Its antigen is as yet unknown. These data belong to a study of neoadjuvant nivolumab and ipilimumab in lung cancer. General study findings and limits: Resected tumors had greater TCR richness and clonality than uninvolved lung. Only a single major-pathologic-response sample was available for clonality analysis.

The method was immunoSEQ multiplex PCR; TCRdb's version includes in-frame clones alone and lacks a portion of them. The data contain 30,000 to 45,000 clones, 75% to 90% of them singletons. Germline loops: CDR1 SGHVS, CDR2 FNYEAQ. Trimming removed 1 base at V and 8 bases at J, with 9 bases between. There are 13 residues in the CDR3. The receptor was derived from an adult with non-small cell lung cancer. The chain links TRBV7-6 to TRBJ2-1; D is ambiguous. Sequences were derived from peripheral blood, sampled before neoadjuvant nivolumab, alone or with ipilimumab. The CDR3: CASSLGQMDEQFF. The CDR3 coding sequence is TGTGCCAGCAGCTTAGGTCAGATGGATGAGCAGTTCTTC.